The clone carrying this T cell receptor (beta chain) came up once. Its antigen is currently unknown. Using its own MiXCR run on the reads, TCRdb lists one record per CDR3 protein. The sample gives about 770,000 distinct CDR3 sequences, 25% to 35% of which show up once; around 13% is in the top ten. The sample comes from a study of T cell repertoires in cytomegalovirus infection. Study details: CMV infection and matching HLA type were both indicated by public TCR beta signatures. The study's findings and limits: Dominating the ex vivo response were HLA-C-restricted CMV-specific TCR beta clonotypes.

The TCR originated in a human donor in good health (CMV status not recorded). Some clones in this sample may be carry-over from other donors' samples. The specimen comprised cultured CD8+ T cells from PBMCs, sampled from culture after CMV antigen stimulation.

CDR3 region: CASSGTGMEETQYF. DNA of the CDR3: TGTGCCAGCAGCGGGACAGGGATGGAGGAGACCCAGTACTTC. This sequence joins TRBV5-4 and TRBJ2-5; 9 bases line up with TRBD1. Germline CDR1 reads SGHNT; CDR2 reads YYREEE (reference sequence). The CDR3 has 14 amino acids. The junction had 6 bases not matched to a gene; V was cut back by 4 bases and J by 5 bases.